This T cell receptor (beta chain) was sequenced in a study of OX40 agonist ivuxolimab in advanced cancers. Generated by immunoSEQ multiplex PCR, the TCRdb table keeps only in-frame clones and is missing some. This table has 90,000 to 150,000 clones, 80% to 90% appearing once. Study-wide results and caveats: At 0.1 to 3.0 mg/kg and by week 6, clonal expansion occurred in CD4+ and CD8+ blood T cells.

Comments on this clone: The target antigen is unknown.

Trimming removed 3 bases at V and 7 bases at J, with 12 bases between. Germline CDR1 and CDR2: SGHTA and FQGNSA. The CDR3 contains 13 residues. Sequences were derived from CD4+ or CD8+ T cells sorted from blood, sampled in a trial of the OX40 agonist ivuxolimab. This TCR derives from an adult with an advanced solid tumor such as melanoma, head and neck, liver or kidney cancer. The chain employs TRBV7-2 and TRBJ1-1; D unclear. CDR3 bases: TGTGCCAGCAGCTTCGGAGCTGTGGGTGAAGCTTTCTTT. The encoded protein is CASSFGAVGEAFF.